This TCR beta chain was identified during a study of regulatory T cells in long-lasting Graves disease. Study-wide results and limits: The study found lower TCR diversity in persistent Graves' patients than in newly diagnosed ones.

The CDR3 length is 15 residues. The germline gives CDR1 SGHRS, CDR2 YFSETQ. V was trimmed by 3 bases and J by 4 bases, leaving 16 bases between them. Time point meaning: newly diagnosed GD, antithyroid drugs for less than 3 months. Scientists built the TCR library using RNA that was extracted from PBMCs. Assembly of TCR beta libraries relied on iRepertoire HTBI primers together with Arm-PCR of CDR3 regions. MiXCR was run by TCRdb on the multiplex PCR reads, yielding one entry per CDR3 protein. The repertoire holds hundreds of thousands of distinct CDR3 sequences, with 16% as singletons. This clonotype was recorded at least ten times. No antigen is known for it. The same data also went into a second study, on T cells in Graves' hyperthyroidism and ophthalmopathy. That work states: The primer set for the first-round RT-PCR of the TCR CDR3 was HTBI.

The receptor's source is a man aged 40-49 years with Graves disease. The V and J genes are TRBV5-1 and TRBJ2-5, with TRBD2 as a possible D gene (5 bases). Here the sequenced sample was peripheral blood mononuclear cells (PBMCs), taken at new diagnosis, from a patient treated with antithyroid drugs. In nucleotides, the CDR3 is TGCGCCAGCAGCTCGCGTCCGGGCGCGGGAGAGACCCAGTACTTC. Protein product: CASSSRPGAGETQYF.